This T cell receptor (beta chain) was recovered during a study of shared clonotypes between healthy human individuals. Notes on the study in general: Measured sharing among donors was expected to vary with sequencing depth. Estimated richness values were generally larger in naive subsets than in memory subsets.

The CD4+ fraction was divided into a CD45RA+ naive subset and a CD45RA-negative memory subset. Trimming at V came to 0 bases and at J to 6 bases, leaving 8 bases not matched to a gene. Germline V gene sequence: CDR1 LGHNA, CDR2 YNFKEQ. The CDR3 spans 16 residues. The repertoire was sequenced with immunoSEQ multiplex PCR; TCRdb's copy has only in-frame clones and lacks some. The sample comprises about 2.4 million clones, 80% to 95% of which are singletons, and around 0.37% rests with the top ten. This clone was found once. What it binds is not known. This sequence joins TRBV4-2 and TRBJ2-3; 8 bases map to TRBD1. This TCR derives from a man aged 18 to 29 in good health. Some clones in this sample may be carry-over from other donors' samples. The sample taken for sequencing was naive CD4+ T cells from PBMCs. Indicated subset: CD45RA+ positively selected. The CDR3 loop is CASSQEGTGPQDTQYF. The CDR3 region has the DNA TGTGCCAGCAGCCAAGAGGGGACAGGCCCGCAGGATACGCAGTATTTT.